This T cell receptor beta chain was observed in a study of early T cells in non-severe SARS-CoV-2 infection. Study overall: Sequencing was performed on bulk RNA from unsorted whole blood, leaving chains unpaired.

TCRdb analysed the 5' RACE reads with MiXCR anew, one entry per CDR3 protein. There are 100,000 to 150,000 distinct CDR3 sequences in the sample; about 15% occur only once, and 21% lies in the top ten. V dropped 6 bases and J dropped 1 base, with 16 bases sitting between them. This CDR3 has 15 residues. Germline V lookup: CDR1 SQVTM, CDR2 ANQGSEA. This clonotype was detected only a few times. The sequenced material came from whole blood. The chain is built from TRBV29-1 and TRBJ2-1; a possible D gene is TRBD2 (7 bases). The TCR originated in an adult who was a healthcare worker with PCR-confirmed SARS-CoV-2 infection or an uninfected control (not recorded which). CDR3 loop: CSVVGRGGSYNEQFF. In nucleotides, the CDR3 is TGCAGCGTGGTTGGGAGGGGGGGTTCCTACAATGAGCAGTTCTTC.